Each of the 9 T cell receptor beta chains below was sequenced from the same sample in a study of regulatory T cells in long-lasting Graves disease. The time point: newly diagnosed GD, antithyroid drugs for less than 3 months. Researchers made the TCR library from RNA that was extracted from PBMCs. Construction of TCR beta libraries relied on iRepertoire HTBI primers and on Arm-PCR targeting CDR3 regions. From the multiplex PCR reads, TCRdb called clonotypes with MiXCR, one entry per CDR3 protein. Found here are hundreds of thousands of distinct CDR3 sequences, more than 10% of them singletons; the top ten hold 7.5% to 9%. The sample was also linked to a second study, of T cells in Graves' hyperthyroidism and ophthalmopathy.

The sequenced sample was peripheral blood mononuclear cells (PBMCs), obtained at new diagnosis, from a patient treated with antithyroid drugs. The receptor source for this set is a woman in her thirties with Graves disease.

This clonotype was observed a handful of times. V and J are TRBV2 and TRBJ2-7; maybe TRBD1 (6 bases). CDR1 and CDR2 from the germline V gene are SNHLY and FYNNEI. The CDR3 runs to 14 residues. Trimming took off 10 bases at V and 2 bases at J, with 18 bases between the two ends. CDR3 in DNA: TGTGCCATTCGCAGGGGCGGCTTTACCTACGAGCAGTACTTC. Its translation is CAIRRGGFTYEQYF.

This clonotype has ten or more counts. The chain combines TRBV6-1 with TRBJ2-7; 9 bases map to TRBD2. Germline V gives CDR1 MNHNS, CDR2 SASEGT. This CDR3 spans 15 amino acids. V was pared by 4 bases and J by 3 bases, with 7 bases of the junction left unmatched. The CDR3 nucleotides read TGTGCCAGCAGTGGGACTAGCGCAAAGATCTACGAGCAGTACTTC. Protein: CASSGTSAKIYEQYF.

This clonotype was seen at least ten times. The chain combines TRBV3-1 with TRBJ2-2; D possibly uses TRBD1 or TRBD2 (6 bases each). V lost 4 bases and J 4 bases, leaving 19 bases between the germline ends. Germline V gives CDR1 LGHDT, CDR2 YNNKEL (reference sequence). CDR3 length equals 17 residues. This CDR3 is CASSLGGRGVGTGELFF. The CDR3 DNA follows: TGTGCCAGCAGCCTAGGGGGGAGAGGGGTCGGCACCGGGGAGCTGTTTTTT.

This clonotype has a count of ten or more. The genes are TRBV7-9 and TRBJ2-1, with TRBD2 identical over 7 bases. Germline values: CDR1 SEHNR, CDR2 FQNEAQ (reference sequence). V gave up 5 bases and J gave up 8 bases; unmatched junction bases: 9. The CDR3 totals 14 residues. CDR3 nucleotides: TGTGCCAGCAGCCCCCTGGGAGGGTTTGATGAGCAGTTCTTC. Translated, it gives CASSPLGGFDEQFF.

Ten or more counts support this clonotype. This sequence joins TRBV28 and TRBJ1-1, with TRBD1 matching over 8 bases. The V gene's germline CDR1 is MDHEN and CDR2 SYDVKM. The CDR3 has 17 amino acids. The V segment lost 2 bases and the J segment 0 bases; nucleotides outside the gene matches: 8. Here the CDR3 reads CASSLIQGAGLNTEAFF. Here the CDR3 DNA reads TGTGCCAGCAGTTTAATCCAGGGGGCAGGTCTGAACACTGAAGCTTTCTTT.

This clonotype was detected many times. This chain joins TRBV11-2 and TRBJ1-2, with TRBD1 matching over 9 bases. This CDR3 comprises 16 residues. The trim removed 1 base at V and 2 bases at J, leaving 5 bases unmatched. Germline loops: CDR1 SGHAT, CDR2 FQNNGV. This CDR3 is CASSLVIGTGNYGYTF. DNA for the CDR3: TGTGCCAGCAGCTTAGTGATCGGGACAGGGAACTATGGCTACACCTTC. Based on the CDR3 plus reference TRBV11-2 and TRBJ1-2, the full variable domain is EAGVAQSPRYKIIEKRQSVAFWCNPISGHATLYWYQQILGQGPKLLIQFQNNGVVDDSQLPKDRFSAERLKGVDSTLKIQPAKLEDSAVYLCASSLVIGTGNYGYTFGSGTRLTVV.

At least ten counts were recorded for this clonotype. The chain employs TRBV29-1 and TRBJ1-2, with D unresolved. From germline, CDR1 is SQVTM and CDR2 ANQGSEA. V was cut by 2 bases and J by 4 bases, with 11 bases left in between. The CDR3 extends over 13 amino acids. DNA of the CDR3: TGCAGCGTTGAAAACGGTAGAGTCTATGGCTACACCTTC. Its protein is CSVENGRVYGYTF.

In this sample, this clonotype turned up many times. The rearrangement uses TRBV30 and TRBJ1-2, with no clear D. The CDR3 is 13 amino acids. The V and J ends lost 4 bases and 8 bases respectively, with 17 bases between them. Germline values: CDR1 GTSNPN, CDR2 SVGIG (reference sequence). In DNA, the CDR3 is TGTGCCTGGAAGGGTCCCGGCAACCGGGGCTACACCTTC. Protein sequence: CAWKGPGNRGYTF.

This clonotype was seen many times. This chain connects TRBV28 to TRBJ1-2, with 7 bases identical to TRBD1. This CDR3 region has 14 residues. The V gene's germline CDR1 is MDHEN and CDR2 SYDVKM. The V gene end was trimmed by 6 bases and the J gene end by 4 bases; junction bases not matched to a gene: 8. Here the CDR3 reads CASRLRDRSYGYTF. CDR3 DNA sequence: TGTGCCAGCAGACTCCGGGACAGAAGCTATGGCTACACCTTC.